The clone carrying this T cell receptor (beta chain) has just a few counts. The data originate from a study of blood T cell repertoires in COVID-19. Study details: Spain, Italy and the United States supplied samples that represented acute and convalescent COVID-19.

The ends lost 5 bases at V and 1 base at J; junction bases unmatched: 8. Germline CDR1 MNHNS, CDR2 SASEGT. This CDR3 is 16 amino acids long. The protocol was immunoSEQ multiplex PCR, while the TCRdb copy is restricted to in-frame clones and leaves out a portion. The repertoire holds around 250,000 clones, with roughly 88% as singletons. The origin of this receptor is an elderly woman with COVID-19, enrolled during active disease. What was sequenced was peripheral blood. This chain uses TRBV6-1 with TRBJ1-1, with TRBD1 matching over 9 bases. In nucleotides, the CDR3 is TGTGCCAGCAGTAAAGGACAGGGGCTCTCGAACACTGAAGCTTTCTTT. It translates to CASSKGQGLSNTEAFF.